This passage covers 20 T cell receptor beta chains from one sample sequenced in a study of a mutant IDH1 vaccine in newly diagnosed glioma. Specified time point: week 35, safety follow-up. The content of each vaccine dose was 300 ug of mutant IDH1 20-mer peptide, and topical imiquimod accompanied it. The antigens these receptors bind are not known. Assay used: immunoSEQ multiplex PCR; TCRdb lists only in-frame clones, some missing. The sample holds 60,000 to 65,000 clones, roughly 76% seen once. The sample consisted of PBMCs, taken from a glioma patient whose treatment included an IDH1 peptide vaccine. The receptor source for this set is a man in his forties with glioma.

V is TRBV5-6 and J is TRBJ2-5; 7 bases are shared with TRBD1. Germline CDR1 is SGHDT and CDR2 is YYEEEE. Germline trimming cut 3 bases from V and 3 bases from J; bases unmatched to any gene: 2. The CDR3 is 13 amino acids. CDR3 sequence reads: CASSWTGEETQYF. CDR3 DNA: TGTGCCAGCAGCTGGACAGGAGAAGAGACCCAGTACTTC.

Worth noting for this clone: One end of the junction fails to match germline, which may point to a read error. V gene TRBV7-7 combines with J gene TRBJ2-2; D is perhaps TRBD2 (5 bases). The CDR3 has 13 amino acids. Germline V gene lookup returns CDR1 SSHAT and CDR2 FNYEAQ (reference sequence). CDR3 region: CASSSRETGELFF. As DNA, the CDR3 is TGTGCTAGCAGCTCTCGGGAAACCGGGGAGCTGTTTTTT.

The chain combines TRBV10-2 with TRBJ2-1; D is possibly TRBD1 (5 bases). Trimming cost V 8 bases and J 0 bases, with 14 bases left between them. The CDR3 length is 15 residues. Germline values: CDR1 WSHSY, CDR2 SAAADI. CDR3: CASLGHVSSYNEQFF. CDR3 DNA sequence: TGCGCCAGCCTTGGACACGTGAGCTCCTACAATGAGCAGTTCTTC.

The chain links TRBV15 to TRBJ1-1; 9 bases agree with TRBD1. Germline V CDR1 and CDR2: LNHNV, YYDKDF (reference sequence). The CDR3 has 14 amino acids. V was pared by 3 bases and J by 3 bases, with 2 bases of the junction left unmatched. The CDR3 protein is CATSRDRGDTEAFF. The CDR3, as DNA: TGTGCCACCAGCAGGGACAGGGGCGACACTGAAGCTTTCTTT.

This clone appeared a few times. The chain is built from TRBV18 and TRBJ2-6, with TRBD2 as a possible D gene (5 bases). The CDR3 contains 16 residues. The germline CDR1 and CDR2 sequences are KGHSH and LQKENI. The ends were cut back, 3 bases at V and 0 bases at J, with 9 bases in the middle. The CDR3 spells CASSPAGLSGANVLTF. CDR3 nucleotide sequence: TGTGCCAGCTCACCTGCTGGACTCTCTGGGGCCAACGTCCTGACTTTC.

This chain connects TRBV29-1 to TRBJ2-7, with D possibly matching TRBD1 (5 bases). This CDR3 contains 12 residues. The V end was cut by 1 base, the J end by 1 base, with 5 bases between. Germline-derived CDR1 and CDR2 are SQVTM and ANQGSEA. The CDR3 DNA reads TGCAGCGTTGAAGGACAGTCCTACGAGCAGTACTTC. It codes for CSVEGQSYEQYF.

The chain uses TRBV19 and TRBJ2-3; D remains unclear. The germline V and J ends were trimmed by 7 bases and 3 bases, with 14 bases remaining between them. The CDR3 length is 14 residues. Germline V lookup: CDR1 LNHDA, CDR2 SQIVND (reference sequence). CDR3 nucleotide sequence: TGTGCCAGTATCCCCAGGCCAACAACAGATACGCAGTATTTT. This codes for CASIPRPTTDTQYF. Full variable domain (rest looked up from reference TRBV19 and TRBJ2-3): DGGITQSPKYLFRKEGQNVTLSCEQNLNHDAMYWYRQDPGQGLRLIYYSQIVNDFQKGDIAEGYSVSREKKESFPLTVTSAQKNPTAFYLCASIPRPTTDTQYFGPGTRLTVL.

The V and J genes are TRBV5-6 and TRBJ1-1; 9 nucleotides align to TRBD1. Germline-derived CDR1 and CDR2 are SGHDT and YYEEEE. Trimming took 1 base from V and 6 from J; bases not matched to a gene: 4. This CDR3 region has 14 residues. The CDR3 loop reads CASSLTGGDSEAFF. The CDR3 region has the DNA TGTGCCAGCAGCTTGACAGGGGGCGATTCTGAAGCTTTCTTT.

CDR3 residues: CASSLAKGDRTGELFF. The CDR3 DNA is TGTGCCAGCAGCTTAGCTAAGGGGGACAGGACCGGGGAGCTGTTTTTT. The chain carries TRBV7-9 and TRBJ2-2, with TRBD1 matching over 8 bases. V shed 0 bases and J 5 bases; nucleotides not matched to a gene: 5. Germline V gene data show CDR1 as SEHNR and CDR2 as FQNEAQ (reference sequence). The CDR3 covers 16 residues.

The chain couples TRBV2 to TRBJ2-7; TRBD2 agrees at 8 bases. CDR3 length: 15 amino acids. V shed 4 bases, J shed 5 bases, and the junction held 10 bases outside the gene matches. CDR1 SNHLY and CDR2 FYNNEI come from the germline V gene. The CDR3 DNA follows: TGTGCCAGCAGTGGAAGGGCGGGACTAGATCACGAGCAGTACTTC. Protein product: CASSGRAGLDHEQYF.

The chain has TRBV5-1 and TRBJ2-1; weak D call: TRBD2 (6 bases). V was shortened by 2 bases and J by 2 bases, with 8 bases between the two germline ends. CDR1 and CDR2 (germline): SGHRS, YFSETQ. The CDR3 has 14 residues. The CDR3 reads CASSFGGTYNEQFF. CDR3 bases: TGCGCCAGCAGCTTCGGGGGTACCTACAATGAGCAGTTCTTC. The full variable domain, in which reference TRBV5-1 and TRBJ2-1 provide the parts outside the CDR3, is KAGVTQTPRYLIKTRGQQVTLSCSPISGHRSVSWYQQTPGQGLQFLFEYFSETQRNKGNFPGRFSGRQFSNSRSEMNVSTLELGDSALYLCASSFGGTYNEQFFGPGTRLTVL.

This rearrangement joins TRBV11-2 to TRBJ1-2; D is uncertain. The V gene lost 1 base and the J gene lost 4 bases, with 7 bases spanning the gap. The germline V gene encodes CDR1 SGHAT and CDR2 FQNNGV. The CDR3 consists of 13 residues. This CDR3 reads CASSLADSYGYTF. DNA of the CDR3: TGTGCCAGCAGCTTAGCCGATAGCTATGGCTACACCTTC. The entire variable domain, with the rest obtained from reference TRBV11-2 and TRBJ1-2, is as follows: EAGVAQSPRYKIIEKRQSVAFWCNPISGHATLYWYQQILGQGPKLLIQFQNNGVVDDSQLPKDRFSAERLKGVDSTLKIQPAKLEDSAVYLCASSLADSYGYTFGSGTRLTVV.

The rearrangement uses TRBV23-1 and TRBJ2-7; D not certain. TRBV23-1 belongs to the ORF category, with a function that is uncertain. Trimming cost V 0 bases and J 5 bases, with 11 bases left between them. The CDR3 has 14 amino acids. The CDR3 DNA sequence: TGCGCCAGCAGTCAATCCCCACAGAGTCACGAGCAGTACTTC. Amino acids: CASSQSPQSHEQYF.

The chain couples TRBV7-2 to TRBJ2-7; no definite D call. The CDR3 has 16 residues. CDR1 is SGHTA, CDR2 FQGNSA, per germline. Between the trimmed V and J ends, which lost 5 bases and 2 bases, there was a span of 19 bases. In DNA form, the CDR3 reads TGTGCCAGCAGCCCGTCTGAGGTGGTCGGTCCCTACGAGCAGTACTTC. As protein: CASSPSEVVGPYEQYF.

The chain couples TRBV19 to TRBJ2-7; the match to TRBD2 covers 12 bases. CDR1 is LNHDA and CDR2 is SQIVND in the germline V gene (reference sequence). This CDR3 has 15 amino acids. V lost 6 bases and J lost 1; bases outside the gene matches: 4. CDR3 coding DNA: TGTGCCAGTAGAAGACTAGCGGGGGAGTCCTACGAGCAGTACTTC. It specifies CASRRLAGESYEQYF.

A note on this clone: An end of the junction differs from the germline gene, which may be a read error. CDR3 bases: TGTGCTAGCAGCTTTACCGGGGGTCCCACAGATACGCAGTATTTT. Residues: CASSFTGGPTDTQYF. The J gene is TRBJ2-3, the V gene TRBV7-7; tentatively, D is TRBD2 (6 bases). The CDR3 loop spans 15 amino acids. Per germline, CDR1 SSHAT and CDR2 FNYEAQ (reference sequence).

CDR3 sequence (DNA): TGTGCCAGCAGCCCCAGTCACAATCAGCCCCAGCATTTT. Residues: CASSPSHNQPQHF. This chain connects TRBV7-3 to TRBJ1-5, with D unresolved. V was trimmed by 5 bases and J by 3 bases, leaving 8 bases between them. Per germline, CDR1 SGHTA and CDR2 FQGTGA. The CDR3 has 13 residues. Full variable domain (remainder filled in from reference TRBV7-3 and TRBJ1-5): GAGVSQTPSNKVTEKGKYVELRCDPISGHTALYWYRQSLGQGPEFLIYFQGTGAADDSGLPNDRFFAVRPEGSVSTLKIQRTERGDSAVYLCASSPSHNQPQHFGDGTRLSIL.

The genes are TRBV10-3 and TRBJ1-3; TRBD1 is a possible D gene (5 bases). Trimming stripped 8 bases from V and 4 bases from J, with 12 bases between. The CDR3 extends over 13 amino acids. Germline V gene sequence: CDR1 ENHRY, CDR2 SYGVKD. CDR3 sequence: CAILSPGGNTIYF. Written as DNA, the CDR3 is TGTGCCATCCTCTCGCCAGGGGGAAACACCATATATTTT.

This chain joins TRBV25-1 and TRBJ2-1; TRBD2 aligns across 7 bases. This CDR3 is built from 16 residues. V shed 1 base and J 3 bases; nucleotides not matched to a gene: 6. Germline V gene data show CDR1 as MGHDK and CDR2 as SYGVNS. CDR3 DNA: TGTGCCAGCAGTGAATTCGGCGGGAGAGGCTACAATGAGCAGTTCTTC. This sequence encodes CASSEFGGRGYNEQFF.

The chain combines TRBV19 with TRBJ2-7, with TRBD1 matching over 12 bases. This CDR3 spans 13 amino acids. Germline V gene lookup returns CDR1 LNHDA and CDR2 SQIVND (reference sequence). Trimming took 10 bases from V and 2 from J; bases not matched to a gene: 3. The CDR3 is CATGTGGAYEQYF. CDR3 in DNA: TGTGCCACCGGGACAGGGGGCGCCTACGAGCAGTACTTC.